The 11 T cell receptor beta chains listed next were all sequenced from one sample in a study of blood T cell repertoires in COVID-19. Generated by immunoSEQ multiplex PCR, the TCRdb table keeps only in-frame clones and is missing some. Found here are 200,000 to 250,000 clones, approximately 85% of them singletons; the top ten hold around 8%. Sequenced material: peripheral blood. These receptors were taken from a woman older than 75 with COVID-19, enrolled during active disease.

This chain joins TRBV6-6 and TRBJ1-5; weak D call: TRBD1 (5 bases). This CDR3 is built from 15 residues. Per germline, CDR1 MNHNY and CDR2 SVGAGI (reference sequence). Deletions cut 2 bases from V and 6 bases from J, with 14 bases between. The CDR3: CASSYRQGRSQPQHF. In DNA form, the CDR3 reads TGTGCCAGCAGTTACCGGCAGGGTAGAAGTCAGCCCCAGCATTTT.

The V and J genes are TRBV7-2 and TRBJ2-7; 8 bases agree with TRBD2. J gave up 5 bases and V 0 bases, and 6 bases lay outside the gene matches. Germline values: CDR1 SGHTA, CDR2 FQGNSA. The CDR3 is 15 residues long. CDR3 DNA sequence: TGTGCCAGCAGCTTAGCCAGCGGGAGCCGGAACGAGCAGTACTTC. The encoded protein is CASSLASGSRNEQYF. Full variable domain (outside the CDR3, taken from reference TRBV7-2 and TRBJ2-7): GAGVSQSPSNKVTEKGKDVELRCDPISGHTALYWYRQSLGQGLEFLIYFQGNSAPDKSGLPSDRFSAERTGGSVSTLTIQRTQQEDSAVYLCASSLASGSRNEQYFGPGTRLTVT.

The genes are TRBV30 and TRBJ1-4, with 7 bases aligning to TRBD1. The germline V gene encodes CDR1 GTSNPN and CDR2 SVGIG (reference sequence). The CDR3 is 14 amino acids. V lost 1 base to trimming and J lost 4 bases; unmatched junction nucleotides: 3. This CDR3 is CAWSADRSNEKLFF. The CDR3 bases are TGTGCCTGGAGTGCGGACAGGAGTAATGAAAAACTGTTTTTT. Filled out from reference TRBV30 and TRBJ1-4, the complete variable domain reads SQTIHQWPATLVQPVGSPLSLECTVEGTSNPNLYWYRQAAGRGLQLLFYSVGIGQISSEVPQNLSASRPQDRQFILSSKKLLLSDSGFYLCAWSADRSNEKLFFGSGTQLSVL.

The chain combines TRBV7-8 with TRBJ1-6, with 7 bases that match TRBD1. The germline gives CDR1 SGHVS, CDR2 FQNEAQ. The CDR3 totals 15 residues. The ends lost 5 bases at V and 6 bases at J; junction bases unmatched: 7. The CDR3 sequence is CASSGVGDSNSPLHF. In DNA form, the CDR3 reads TGTGCCAGCAGCGGAGTAGGGGACAGTAATTCACCCCTCCACTTT. The full variable domain, rest sourced from reference TRBV7-8 and TRBJ1-6, is GAGVSQSPRYKVAKRGQDVALRCDPISGHVSLFWYQQALGQGPEFLTYFQNEAQLDKSGLPSDRFFAERPEGSVSTLKIQRTQQEDSAVYLCASSGVGDSNSPLHFGNGTRLTVT.

The CDR3 is CASSPIGGQETQYF. In DNA form, the CDR3 reads TGTGCCAGCAGCCCCATCGGGGGGCAAGAGACCCAGTACTTC. V gene TRBV9 combines with J gene TRBJ2-5, with 7 bases fitting TRBD2. J gave up 2 bases and V 4 bases, and 5 bases lay outside the gene matches. Looked up from germline, CDR1 is SGDLS and CDR2 is YYNGEE. The length of the CDR3 is 14 residues.

The V call is TRBV4-2, the J call TRBJ1-1; TRBD1 matches at 10 bases. The CDR3 has 15 residues. The V gene's germline CDR1 is LGHNA and CDR2 YNFKEQ. Losses at the gene ends were 4 bases for V and 5 bases for J; bases not matched to a gene: 7. The CDR3 is CASSPEGQGFTEAFF. The CDR3 DNA reads as TGTGCCAGCAGCCCAGAGGGACAGGGGTTTACTGAAGCTTTCTTT.

V usage is TRBV4-1 and J usage is TRBJ1-5; D ambiguous. Trimming cost V 4 bases and J 0 bases, with 10 bases left between them. CDR3 length equals 15 residues. Germline V lookup: CDR1 MGHRA, CDR2 YSYEKL. The CDR3 bases are TGCGCCAGCAGCCTCGAGAGGAGTAGCAATCAGCCCCAGCATTTT. This codes for CASSLERSSNQPQHF.

The chain has TRBV6-5 and TRBJ2-3; TRBD1 matches 10 bases. This CDR3 region has 15 residues. The germline CDR1 and CDR2 sequences are MNHEY and SVGAGI. Trimming removed 8 bases from V and 0 bases from J; junction bases left unmatched: 5. The CDR3 DNA reads as TGTGCCAGCTCGGGACAGGGGCGTAGCACAGATACGCAGTATTTT. It codes for CASSGQGRSTDTQYF.

CDR3 sequence (DNA): TGTGCCAGCAGCCCGTTGAACACTGAAGCTTTCTTT. As protein: CASSPLNTEAFF. The rearrangement uses TRBV13 and TRBJ1-1; D is undetermined. CDR3 length: 12 amino acids. Trimming cost V 5 bases and J 0 bases, with 4 bases left between them. Germline assignment: CDR1 PRHDT and CDR2 FYEKMQ (reference sequence).

The CDR3 nucleotides are TGTGCCAGCAGCCAAGATTCCGGGAGCGCAGATACGCAGTATTTT. The encoded protein is CASSQDSGSADTQYF. J is TRBJ2-3 and V is TRBV3-1 (or the pseudogene TRBV3-2); possibly TRBD2 for D (6 bases). This CDR3 spans 15 amino acids. Germline V gives CDR1 LGHDT, CDR2 YNNKEL (reference sequence). Trimming shortened V by 0 bases and J by 4 bases, and 11 bases separated the two germline ends.

This rearrangement joins TRBV3-1 (or the pseudogene TRBV3-2) to TRBJ1-1, with 7 bases matching TRBD1. CDR1 is LGHDT and CDR2 is YNNKEL in the germline V gene (reference sequence). Trimming took 7 bases from V and 9 from J; bases not matched to a gene: 8. The CDR3 is made up of 12 amino acids. The CDR3: CASTYSTGKAFF. CDR3 DNA: TGTGCCAGCACCTATTCGACAGGGAAAGCTTTCTTT.